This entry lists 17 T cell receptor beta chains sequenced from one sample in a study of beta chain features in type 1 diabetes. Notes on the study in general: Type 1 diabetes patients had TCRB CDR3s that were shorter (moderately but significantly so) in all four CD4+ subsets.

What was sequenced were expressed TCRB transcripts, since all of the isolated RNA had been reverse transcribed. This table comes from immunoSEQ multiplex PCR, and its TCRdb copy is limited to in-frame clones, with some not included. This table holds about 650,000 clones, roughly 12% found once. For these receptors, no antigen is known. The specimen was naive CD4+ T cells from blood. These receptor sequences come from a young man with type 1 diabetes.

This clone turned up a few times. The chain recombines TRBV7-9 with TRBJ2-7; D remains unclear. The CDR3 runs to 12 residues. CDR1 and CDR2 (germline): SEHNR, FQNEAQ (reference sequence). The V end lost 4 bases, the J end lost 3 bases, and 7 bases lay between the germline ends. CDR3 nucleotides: TGTGCCAGCAGCTCCAAGCTCTACGAGCAGTACTTC. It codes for CASSSKLYEQYF.

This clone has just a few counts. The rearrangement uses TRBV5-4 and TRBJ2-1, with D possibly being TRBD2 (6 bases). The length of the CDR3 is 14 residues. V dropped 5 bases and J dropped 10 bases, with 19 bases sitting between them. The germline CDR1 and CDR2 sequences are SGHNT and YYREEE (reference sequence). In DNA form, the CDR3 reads TGTGCCAGCAGTCTCGAAACGGGGGTAAGCGAGCAGTTCTTC. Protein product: CASSLETGVSEQFF. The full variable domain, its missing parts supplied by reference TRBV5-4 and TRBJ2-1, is ETGVTQSPTHLIKTRGQQVTLRCSSQSGHNTVSWYQQALGQGPQFIFQYYREEENGRGNFPPRFSGLQFPNYSSELNVNALELDDSALYLCASSLETGVSEQFFGPGTRLTVL.

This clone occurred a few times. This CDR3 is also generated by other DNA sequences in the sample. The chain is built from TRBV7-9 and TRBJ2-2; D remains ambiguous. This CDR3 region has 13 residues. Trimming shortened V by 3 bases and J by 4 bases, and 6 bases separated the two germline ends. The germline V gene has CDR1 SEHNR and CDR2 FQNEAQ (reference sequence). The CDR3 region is CASSFDGTGELFF. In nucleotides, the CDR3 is TGTGCCAGCAGCTTTGACGGCACCGGGGAGCTGTTTTTT.

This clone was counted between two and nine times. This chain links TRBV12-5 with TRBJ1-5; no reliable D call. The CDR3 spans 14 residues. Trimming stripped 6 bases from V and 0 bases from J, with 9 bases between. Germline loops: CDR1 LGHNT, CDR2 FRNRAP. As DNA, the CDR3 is TGTGCTAGTGGCCCTGGATATAGCAATCAGCCCCAGCATTTT. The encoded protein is CASGPGYSNQPQHF.

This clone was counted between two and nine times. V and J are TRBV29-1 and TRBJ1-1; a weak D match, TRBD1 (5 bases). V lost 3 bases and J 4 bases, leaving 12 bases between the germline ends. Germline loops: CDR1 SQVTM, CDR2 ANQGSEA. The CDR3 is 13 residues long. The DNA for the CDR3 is TGCAGCGTTGAGCGGGGGGACGGCACTGAAGCTTTCTTT. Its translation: CSVERGDGTEAFF.

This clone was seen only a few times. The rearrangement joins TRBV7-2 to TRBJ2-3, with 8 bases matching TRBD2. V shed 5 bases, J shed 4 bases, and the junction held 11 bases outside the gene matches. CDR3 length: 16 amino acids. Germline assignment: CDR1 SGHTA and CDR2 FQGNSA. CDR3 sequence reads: CASSRTGTRVPDTQYF. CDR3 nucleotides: TGTGCCAGCAGCCGGACCGGGACTAGAGTCCCAGATACGCAGTATTTT.

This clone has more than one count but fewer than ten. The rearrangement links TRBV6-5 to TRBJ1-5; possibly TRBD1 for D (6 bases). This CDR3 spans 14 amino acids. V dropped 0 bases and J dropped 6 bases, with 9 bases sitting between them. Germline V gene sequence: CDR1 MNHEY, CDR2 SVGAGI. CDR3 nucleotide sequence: TGTGCCAGCAGTTACTCGATCAGGGGTCAGCCCCAGCATTTT. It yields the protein CASSYSIRGQPQHF.

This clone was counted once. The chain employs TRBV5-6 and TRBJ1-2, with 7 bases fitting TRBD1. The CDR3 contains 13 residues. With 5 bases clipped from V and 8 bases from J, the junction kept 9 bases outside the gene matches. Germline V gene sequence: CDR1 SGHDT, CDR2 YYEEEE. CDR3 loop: CASSRPGQRGYTF. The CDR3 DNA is TGTGCCAGCAGTCGCCCGGGACAGAGAGGCTACACCTTC.

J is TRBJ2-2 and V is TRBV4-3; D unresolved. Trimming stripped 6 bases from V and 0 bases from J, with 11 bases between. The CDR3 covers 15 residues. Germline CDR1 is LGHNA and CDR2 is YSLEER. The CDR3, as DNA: TGCGCCAGCAGAAACTCCCTCACGAACACCGGGGAGCTGTTTTTT. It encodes CASRNSLTNTGELFF.

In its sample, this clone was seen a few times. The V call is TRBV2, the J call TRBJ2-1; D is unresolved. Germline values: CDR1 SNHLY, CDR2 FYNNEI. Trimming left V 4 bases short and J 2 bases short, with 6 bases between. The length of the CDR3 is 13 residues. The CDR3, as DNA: TGTGCCAGCAGTGCAAATACCTACAATGAGCAGTTCTTC. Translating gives CASSANTYNEQFF.

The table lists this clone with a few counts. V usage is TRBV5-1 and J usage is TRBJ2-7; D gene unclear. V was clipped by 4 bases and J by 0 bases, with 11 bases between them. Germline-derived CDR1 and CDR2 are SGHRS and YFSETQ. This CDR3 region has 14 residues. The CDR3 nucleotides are TGCGCCAGCAGCGTGTCTTGGCTCTCCTACGAGCAGTACTTC. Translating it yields CASSVSWLSYEQYF.

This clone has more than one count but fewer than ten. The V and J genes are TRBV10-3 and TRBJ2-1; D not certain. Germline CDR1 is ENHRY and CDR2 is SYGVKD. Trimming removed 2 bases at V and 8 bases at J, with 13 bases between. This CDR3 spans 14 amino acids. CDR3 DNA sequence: TGTGCCATCAGTGAGACCCGCACGGCCGATGAGCAGTTCTTC. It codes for CAISETRTADEQFF.

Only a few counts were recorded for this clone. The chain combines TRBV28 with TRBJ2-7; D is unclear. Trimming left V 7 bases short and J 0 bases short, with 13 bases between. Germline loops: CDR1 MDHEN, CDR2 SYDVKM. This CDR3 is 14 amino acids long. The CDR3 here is CASTSRPDSYEQYF. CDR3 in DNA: TGTGCCAGCACCTCGAGGCCTGACTCCTACGAGCAGTACTTC.

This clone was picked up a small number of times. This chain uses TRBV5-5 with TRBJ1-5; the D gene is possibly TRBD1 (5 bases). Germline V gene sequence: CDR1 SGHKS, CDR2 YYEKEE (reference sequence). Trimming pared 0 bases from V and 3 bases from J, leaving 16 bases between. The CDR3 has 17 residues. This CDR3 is CASSLGAPGLINQPQHF. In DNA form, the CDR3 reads TGTGCCAGCAGCTTGGGGGCACCGGGACTGATCAATCAGCCCCAGCATTTT.

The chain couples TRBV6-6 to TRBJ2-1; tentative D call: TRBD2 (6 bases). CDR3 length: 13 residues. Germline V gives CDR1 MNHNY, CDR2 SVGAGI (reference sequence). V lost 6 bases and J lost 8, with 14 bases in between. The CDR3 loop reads CASSRPTSYEQFF. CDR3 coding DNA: TGTGCCAGCAGCCGTCCCACTAGCTATGAGCAGTTCTTC.

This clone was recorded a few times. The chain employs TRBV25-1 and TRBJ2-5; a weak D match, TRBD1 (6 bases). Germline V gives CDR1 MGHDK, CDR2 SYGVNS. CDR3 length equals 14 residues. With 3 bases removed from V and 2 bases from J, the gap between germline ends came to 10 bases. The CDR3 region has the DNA TGTGCCAGCAGTGACCGGACAGCGCAAGAGACCCAGTACTTC. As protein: CASSDRTAQETQYF.

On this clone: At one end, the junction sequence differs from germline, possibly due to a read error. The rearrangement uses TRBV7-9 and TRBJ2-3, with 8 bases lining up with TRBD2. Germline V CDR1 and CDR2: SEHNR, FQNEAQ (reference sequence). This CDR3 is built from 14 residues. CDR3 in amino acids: CASSLAGSLYTQYF. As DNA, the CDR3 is TGTGCCAGCAGTTTAGCGGGGAGCCTTTATACGCAGTATTTT.